This record looks at one T cell receptor (beta chain) sequence and its context. Reprocessing the 5' RACE reads, TCRdb reports a single entry for every CDR3 protein and omits DNA. Here the sample table reports under 35,000 distinct CDR3 sequences. The data were obtained in a study of T cells expressing NK-cell markers. About the study: All TCR beta repertoires analysed originated from sorted CD3+CD56+NKG2C+, CD3+CD56+NKG2C- and CD3+CD56-NKG2C+ T cells.

The CDR3 length is 16 residues. Germline V lookup: CDR1 SNHLY, CDR2 FYNNEI. Specimen: blood T cells: a sorted CD56 or NKG2C T cell subset, CD4+ or CD8+ T cells, or bulk PBMC T cells (not recorded which). This clonotype was obtained from a woman between 18 and 69 years old in good health. This sequence joins TRBV2 and TRBJ2-1; TCRdb reports TRBD2, a call that lacks DNA to check it against. CDR3 loop: CASSEEWTSGYNEQFF.